This passage covers 29 T cell receptor beta chains from one sample sequenced in a study of cytomegalovirus exposure and HLA in healthy donors. This PCR relied on a set of 60 Vbeta primers and 13 Jbeta primers. Produced via immunoSEQ multiplex PCR; TCRdb's table is partial and in-frame only. The profile shows 120,000 to 150,000 clones, 78% of them singletons. The sequencing input was PBMCs. These receptors originate from a middle-aged man in good health and CMV-seropositive.

This clone was seen only a few times. The rearrangement uses TRBV30 and TRBJ1-3; tentatively, D is TRBD1 (6 bases). The CDR3 spans 12 residues. CDR1 and CDR2 from the germline V gene are GTSNPN and SVGIG (reference sequence). The V gene lost 8 bases and the J gene lost 0 bases, with 8 bases spanning the gap. The CDR3 DNA sequence: TGTGCCCGACAGGTCTCTGGAAACACCATATATTTT. This gives the protein CARQVSGNTIYF.

CDR3 residues: CASSSRQGMNTEAFF. The DNA of the CDR3 is TGTGCCAGCAGCTCCCGACAGGGGATGAACACTGAAGCTTTCTTT. The chain carries TRBV7-9 and TRBJ1-1; 8 bases are shared with TRBD1. This CDR3 has 15 amino acids. With V trimmed by 4 bases and J by 0 bases, 4 bases remained unmatched. Germline lookup yields CDR1 SEHNR and CDR2 FQNEAQ (reference sequence).

This clone has only a few counts. The chain combines TRBV6-5 with TRBJ2-5, with 10 bases fitting TRBD1. The CDR3 extends over 12 amino acids. Germline-derived CDR1 and CDR2 are MNHEY and SVGAGI. V dropped 6 bases and J dropped 12; count of bases not matched to a gene: 7. The CDR3 DNA is TGTGCCAGCAGCAAGGGACAGGGGAAAAAGTACTTC. As protein: CASSKGQGKKYF.

The chain carries TRBV7-9 and TRBJ1-3, with 10 bases fitting TRBD1. CDR1 and CDR2 (germline): SEHNR, FQNEAQ (reference sequence). Trimming cost V 5 bases and J 3 bases; bases outside gene matches: 4. The CDR3 loop spans 15 amino acids. The CDR3 protein is CASSEDRGYGNTIYF. The CDR3 nucleotides are TGTGCCAGCAGCGAGGACAGGGGGTATGGAAACACCATATATTTT.

The V gene is TRBV30, the J gene TRBJ1-6; D is ambiguous. V was pared by 0 bases and J by 0 bases, with 6 bases between. There are 15 residues in the CDR3. Germline V gives CDR1 GTSNPN, CDR2 SVGIG (reference sequence). The CDR3 reads CAWSVLSSYNSPLHF. The CDR3 coding sequence is TGTGCCTGGAGTGTACTAAGCTCCTATAATTCACCCCTCCACTTT.

The rearrangement links TRBV19 to TRBJ2-5, with TRBD1 as a possible D gene (6 bases). Between the trimmed V and J ends, which lost 3 bases and 2 bases, there was a span of 10 bases. CDR3 length: 14 residues. CDR1 and CDR2 (germline): LNHDA, SQIVND (reference sequence). The CDR3 is CASSMAGQQETQYF. The DNA for the CDR3 is TGTGCCAGTAGTATGGCTGGACAGCAAGAGACCCAGTACTTC.

V usage is TRBV6-1 and J usage is TRBJ1-4, with a weak D call TRBD1 (6 bases). Trimming took 6 bases from V and 4 from J, leaving 15 bases between them. CDR3 length equals 15 residues. Germline CDR1 MNHNS, CDR2 SASEGT. For the CDR3, the DNA is TGTGCCAGCAGGGATAACAGGGCTGTTAATGAAAAACTGTTTTTT. Translating it yields CASRDNRAVNEKLFF.

This sequence joins TRBV27 and TRBJ2-2; TRBD2 agrees at 9 bases. Trimming cost V 7 bases and J 7 bases; bases outside gene matches: 19. Germline CDR1 and CDR2: MNHEY and SMNVEV (reference sequence). The CDR3 is made up of 18 amino acids. The CDR3 loop is CASTKGGASGKGLGELFF. The CDR3 coding sequence is TGTGCCAGCACCAAAGGGGGAGCTAGCGGGAAGGGACTCGGGGAGCTGTTTTTT.

Here the CDR3 reads CASSIFGTGKNIQYF. CDR3 DNA sequence: TGTGCCAGTAGTATCTTCGGGACTGGCAAAAACATTCAGTACTTC. The chain is built from TRBV19 and TRBJ2-4; a possible D gene is TRBD2 (6 bases). This CDR3 is built from 15 residues. Germline V CDR1 and CDR2: LNHDA, SQIVND (reference sequence). With 3 bases removed from V and 3 bases from J, the gap between germline ends came to 12 bases.

The chain links TRBV13 to TRBJ2-7; 7 bases are shared with TRBD1. The CDR3 is 16 amino acids. The V gene end was trimmed by 1 base and the J gene end by 4 bases; junction bases not matched to a gene: 10. CDR1 and CDR2 (germline): PRHDT, FYEKMQ (reference sequence). CDR3 region: CASSLAQQGKGYEQYF. The CDR3 nucleotides read TGTGCCAGCAGCTTAGCCCAACAGGGGAAGGGGTACGAGCAGTACTTC.

The V call is TRBV6-1, the J call TRBJ2-1, with TRBD2 matching over 12 bases. The V segment lost 4 bases and the J segment 9 bases; nucleotides outside the gene matches: 10. CDR1 is MNHNS, CDR2 SASEGT, per germline. There are 16 residues in the CDR3. CDR3 in amino acids: CASSAPASGRVVEQFF. In DNA, the CDR3 is TGTGCCAGCAGTGCCCCCGCTAGCGGGAGGGTAGTTGAGCAGTTCTTC.

This clone was counted a single time. The chain couples TRBV11-2 to TRBJ2-5, with a tentative D call TRBD2 (5 bases). The closer fit of TRBJ2-7 to the DNA end suggests the J call may be wrong. This CDR3 is 11 amino acids long. The germline gives CDR1 SGHAT, CDR2 FQNNGV. CDR3 protein: CASEGSYEQYF. The CDR3 nucleotides read TGTGCCAGCGAGGGCTCCTACGAGCAGTACTTC.

To note about this clone: A much larger clone lies a single base off, so this may be a read error. Distinct nucleotide sequences in the sample also encode this CDR3. V usage is TRBV5-1 and J usage is TRBJ2-7, with D unclear. CDR1 is SGHRS, CDR2 YFSETQ, per germline. V lost 0 bases and J 6 bases, leaving 10 bases between the germline ends. This CDR3 is built from 13 residues. CDR3 amino acids: CASSLVDGPEQYF. The DNA for the CDR3 is TGCGCCAGCAGCTTGGTGGATGGGCCCGAGCAGTACTTC.

As DNA, the CDR3 is TGTGCCAGTACCATAACCTACGGGGGACCTTACAATGAGCAGTTCTTC. This encodes CASTITYGGPYNEQFF. The chain recombines TRBV19 with TRBJ2-1, with a possible D match to TRBD2 (6 bases). Trimming cost V 7 bases and J 4 bases, with 20 bases left between them. The germline V gene has CDR1 LNHDA and CDR2 SQIVND (reference sequence). This CDR3 spans 16 amino acids.

This clone was seen only once. V usage is TRBV18 and J usage is TRBJ2-2, with 9 positions matching TRBD2. This CDR3 is 17 amino acids long. CDR1 and CDR2 (germline): KGHSH, LQKENI. V dropped 3 bases and J dropped 7; count of bases not matched to a gene: 12. CDR3 DNA: TGTGCCAGCTCACCCAATTCCGCGGGAGGGCCCGGCGGGGAGCTGTTTTTT. The encoded protein is CASSPNSAGGPGGELFF.

V and J are TRBV6-5 and TRBJ2-3; 7 nucleotides align to TRBD2. With 0 bases clipped from V and 3 bases from J, the junction kept 3 bases outside the gene matches. The CDR3 runs 15 residues. Germline CDR1 MNHEY, CDR2 SVGAGI. For the CDR3, the DNA is TGTGCCAGCAGTTACTCGCCGGGAGGAACAGATACGCAGTATTTT. This codes for CASSYSPGGTDTQYF.

The rearrangement uses TRBV7-8 and TRBJ1-1; D not resolved. V was shortened by 5 bases and J by 0 bases, with 16 bases between the two germline ends. Germline V gene data show CDR1 as SGHVS and CDR2 as FQNEAQ. CDR3 length: 16 residues. In nucleotides, the CDR3 is TGTGCCAGCAGCCGCGCGCTGGGAGACGTGAACACTGAAGCTTTCTTT. This codes for CASSRALGDVNTEAFF.

A few counts support this clone. The chain recombines TRBV7-6 with TRBJ1-2, with 8 positions matching TRBD1. V dropped 5 bases and J dropped 6; count of bases not matched to a gene: 11. This CDR3 has 15 residues. Germline CDR1 SGHVS, CDR2 FNYEAQ. CDR3 nucleotides: TGTGCCAGCAGCCTTGGTGTCAGGGGGCAGGATGGCTACACCTTC. Translating it yields CASSLGVRGQDGYTF.

The chain is built from TRBV9 and TRBJ2-5, with 11 bases lining up with TRBD1. This CDR3 spans 15 amino acids. V lost 4 bases to trimming and J lost 4 bases; unmatched junction nucleotides: 6. Per germline, CDR1 SGDLS and CDR2 YYNGEE. The CDR3 DNA sequence: TGTGCCAGCAGCTTCGGGACAGGGGGGGTAGAGACCCAGTACTTC. Amino acids: CASSFGTGGVETQYF.

This chain links TRBV22-1 with TRBJ1-5. TRBV22-1 is a known pseudogene. The CDR3 is made up of 16 amino acids. The CDR3 region has the DNA TGTCCTGGGAGCGCCCTCATCGGTATTAAGAATCAGCCCCAGCATTTT. This encodes CPGSALIGIKNQPQHF.

The V gene is TRBV6-1, the J gene TRBJ2-1; 13 nucleotides line up with TRBD2. The V gene's germline CDR1 is MNHNS and CDR2 SASEGT. The ends lost 4 bases at V and 9 bases at J; junction bases unmatched: 12. The CDR3 contains 17 residues. The CDR3 nucleotides are TGTGCCAGCAGTGCCCTCCGACTAGCGGGAGGACTAACTGAGCAGTTCTTC. It specifies CASSALRLAGGLTEQFF.

The sample holds one count of this clone. J is TRBJ2-1 and V is TRBV1; the table's TRBD2 call for D was not verified on the DNA. TRBV1 is reported as a pseudogene. The CDR3 covers 15 residues. Here the CDR3 reads CTSSTGTSVYNEQFF. As DNA, the CDR3 is TGCACCAGCAGTACCGGGACTAGCGTTTACAATGAGCAGTTCTTC.

The rearrangement joins TRBV7-9 to TRBJ2-3, with D possibly being TRBD1 (6 bases). The length of the CDR3 is 12 residues. V dropped 5 bases and J dropped 4 bases, with 7 bases sitting between them. Germline CDR1 reads SEHNR; CDR2 reads FQNEAQ (reference sequence). The CDR3 here is CASSKGADTQYF. The CDR3 DNA is TGTGCCAGCAGCAAGGGGGCAGATACGCAGTATTTT.

V is TRBV4-1 and J is TRBJ2-5, with 11 bases fitting TRBD2. CDR3 length equals 16 residues. Germline CDR1 and CDR2: MGHRA and YSYEKL. V was clipped by 1 base and J by 2 bases; unmatched bases: 3. The CDR3 loop reads CASSQGASGRQETQYF. In DNA form, the CDR3 reads TGCGCCAGCAGCCAAGGGGCTAGCGGGAGGCAAGAGACCCAGTACTTC.

Details on this clone: Relative to the germline gene, one junction end is altered; a read error may explain this. The sample has other DNA sequences that encode this CDR3 too. This chain links TRBV5-4 with TRBJ2-7; D is undetermined. CDR3 size: 12 residues. Germline lookup yields CDR1 SGHNT and CDR2 YYREEE (reference sequence). CDR3 loop: CASSSLTYEQYF. CDR3 in DNA: TGCGCCAGCAGCTCCCTTACCTACGAGCAGTACTTC.

V usage is TRBV7-8 and J usage is TRBJ2-7; perhaps TRBD2 as D (5 bases). Trimming left V 2 bases short and J 3 bases short, with 11 bases between. Germline CDR1 reads SGHVS; CDR2 reads FQNEAQ. The CDR3 contains 14 residues. CDR3 residues: CASSLTSILYEQYF. The CDR3 DNA sequence: TGTGCCAGCAGCTTAACTAGTATCCTCTACGAGCAGTACTTC.

This chain connects TRBV7-2 to TRBJ2-5, with 10 bases that match TRBD2. This CDR3 region has 19 residues. Losses at the gene ends were 3 bases for V and 5 bases for J; bases not matched to a gene: 18. The germline CDR1 and CDR2 sequences are SGHTA and FQGNSA. This chain's CDR3 is CASSFSPRSGRRALETQYF. The CDR3 nucleotides read TGTGCCAGCAGCTTTTCTCCTCGTAGCGGGAGGCGCGCCCTTGAGACCCAGTACTTC.

In the case of this clone: Other nucleotide sequences in the sample specify the same CDR3. The V and J genes are TRBV27 and TRBJ1-2, with 7 positions matching TRBD1. This CDR3 has 13 residues. Germline V gene data show CDR1 as MNHEY and CDR2 as SMNVEV (reference sequence). J was trimmed by 4 bases and V by 4 bases; bases with no gene match: 3. CDR3 nucleotides: TGTGCCAGCAGTTCCAGACAGGGCTATGGCTACACCTTC. The encoded protein is CASSSRQGYGYTF.

The V gene is TRBV19, the J gene TRBJ2-7; TRBD2 agrees at 8 bases. The V and J ends lost 3 bases and 7 bases, in that order; junction bases with no gene match: 11. The CDR3 consists of 15 residues. CDR1 is LNHDA and CDR2 is SQIVND in the germline V gene (reference sequence). The CDR3 loop reads CASSMSVAGPLEQYF. The CDR3 region has the DNA TGTGCCAGTAGTATGTCGGTAGCGGGACCTTTGGAGCAGTACTTC. Together with reference TRBV19 and TRBJ2-7, the CDR3 gives the full variable domain: DGGITQSPKYLFRKEGQNVTLSCEQNLNHDAMYWYRQDPGQGLRLIYYSQIVNDFQKGDIAEGYSVSREKKESFPLTVTSAQKNPTAFYLCASSMSVAGPLEQYFGPGTRLTVT.